The rows below give T cell receptor beta chains drawn from one sample of a study of OX40 agonist ivuxolimab in advanced cancers. Profiling relied on immunoSEQ multiplex PCR, and the TCRdb table lists in-frame clones only, not all of them. The sample carries around 75,000 clones, about nine tenths recorded once. Sample: CD4+ or CD8+ T cells sorted from blood, taken in a trial of the OX40 agonist ivuxolimab. All receptors derive from an adult with an advanced solid tumor such as melanoma, head and neck, liver or kidney cancer. CDR3s include the opening cysteine and the closing phenylalanine or tryptophan. D genes are given only for firm matches. For some rows the clone size is stated as once, few or many, or as a class when expanded; others skip it.

13 TRBJ2-7 NA TRBV5-1 NA TGCGCCAGCAGTTCGGGTGGAGGGTACGAGCAGTACTTC CASSSGGGYEQYF
15 TRBJ1-4 NA TRBV7-9 NA TGTGCCAGCAGCTTAGCAGGGACGGCTAAGGAAAAACTGTTTTTT CASSLAGTAKEKLFF
15 TRBJ2-1 NA TRBV28 TRBD2 TGTGCCAGCAAAAGCGGGACTAGCGGCCTGAGTGAGCAGTTCTTC CASKSGTSGLSEQFF
20 TRBJ2-1 NA TRBV5-4 TRBD2 TGTGCCAGCAGCCACCCACCGGGCGGGGGGGCAGAATCGCCCTTAAATGAGCAGTTCTTC CASSHPPGGGAESPLNEQFF
15 TRBJ2-5 NA TRBV11-2 NA TGTGCCAGCAGCTTAGGGGCAGGGCGGCAAGAGACCCAGTACTTC CASSLGAGRQETQYF
17 TRBJ1-2 NA TRBV29-1 NA TGCAGCGTTGAAGACCAGTGGGGCAGGGCTGATGACTATGGCTACACCTTC CSVEDQWGRADDYGYTF
19 TRBJ1-1 once TRBV27 NA TGTGCCAGCCCACGACCTGCTGACAGACAGAGAGAGGTGAACACTGAAGCTTTCTTT CASPRPADRQREVNTEAFF
13 TRBJ1-3 NA TRBV7-8 NA TGTGCCACCCAACGCAACTCTGGAAACACCATATATTTT CATQRNSGNTIYF
13 TRBJ1-2 NA TRBV30 NA TGTGCCTGGACCCCGGGGAGAAACTATGGCTACACCTTC CAWTPGRNYGYTF
13 TRBJ2-5 NA TRBV2 NA TGTGCCAGCATGAGGATCATCGAAGAGACCCAGTACTTC CASMRIIEETQYF
12 TRBJ1-1 few TRBV7-9 NA TGTGCCAGCAGCTTAGCGGACAGCTGGGCTTTCTTT CASSLADSWAFF
14 TRBJ2-1 once TRBV7-9 NA TGTGCCAGCAGCCACCCCGCCATGGACAATGAGCAGTTCTTC CASSHPAMDNEQFF
17 TRBJ2-5 few TRBV5-6 NA TGTGCCAGCAGTTCGGTACAGAAACCCGTGGGGCAAGAGACCCAGTACTTC CASSSVQKPVGQETQYF
15 TRBJ2-1 NA TRBV2 NA TGTGCCAGCAGTGAGGGGCGTCATCCGGTCAATGAGCAGTTCTTC CASSEGRHPVNEQFF
11 TRBJ1-2 NA TRBV29-1 NA TGCAGCGTGGGACGGAACTATGGCTACACCTTC CSVGRNYGYTF
14 TRBJ1-6 NA TRBV23-1 TRBD1 TGCGCCAGCAGGGGGGACAGGGGCGATTCACCCCTCCACTTT CASRGDRGDSPLHF